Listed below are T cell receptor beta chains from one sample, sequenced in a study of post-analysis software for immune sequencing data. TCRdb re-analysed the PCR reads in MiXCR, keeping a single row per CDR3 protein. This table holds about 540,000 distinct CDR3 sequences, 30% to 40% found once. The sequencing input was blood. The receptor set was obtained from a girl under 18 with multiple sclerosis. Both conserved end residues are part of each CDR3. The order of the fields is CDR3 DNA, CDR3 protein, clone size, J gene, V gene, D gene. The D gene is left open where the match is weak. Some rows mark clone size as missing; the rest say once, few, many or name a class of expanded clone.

CDR3 DNA: TGTGCCAGCAGCCAAGGTCCGGGGGCCAACTATGGCTACACCTTC; CDR3 protein: CASSQGPGANYGYTF; clone size: -; J gene: TRBJ1-2; V gene: TRBV3-1; D gene: -
CDR3 DNA: TGTGCCAGCTCACCACCGGGCACACCGAATCAGCCCCAGCATTTT; CDR3 protein: CASSPPGTPNQPQHF; clone size: -; J gene: TRBJ1-5; V gene: TRBV18; D gene: -
CDR3 DNA: TGTGCCAGCAGCCTTCTAGTAAAGGAGACCCAGTACTTC; CDR3 protein: CASSLLVKETQYF; clone size: few; J gene: TRBJ2-5; V gene: TRBV6-1; D gene: -
CDR3 DNA: TGCGCCAGCACCCCATCCTTTCGGACGGCTACTGGGGCCAACGTCCTGACTTTC; CDR3 protein: CASTPSFRTATGANVLTF; clone size: -; J gene: TRBJ2-6; V gene: TRBV5-1; D gene: -
CDR3 DNA: TGTGCCAGCAGCTTAAGACAGGGAGCCCTCTATGGCTACACCTTC; CDR3 protein: CASSLRQGALYGYTF; clone size: -; J gene: TRBJ1-2; V gene: TRBV7-3; D gene: TRBD1
CDR3 DNA: TGTGCCAGCAGTCTCACACTAGTCGGGGAGCAGTACTTC; CDR3 protein: CASSLTLVGEQYF; clone size: few; J gene: TRBJ2-7; V gene: TRBV3-1; D gene: -
CDR3 DNA: TGTGCCAGCAGCTTACTCAGCGGCGGGGGGGCCTACGAGCAGTACTTC; CDR3 protein: CASSLLSGGGAYEQYF; clone size: few; J gene: TRBJ2-7; V gene: TRBV7-2; D gene: TRBD2
CDR3 DNA: TGTGCCAGCAGCTTAGGAAACGGTCAGCAGCCCCAGCATTTT; CDR3 protein: CASSLGNGQQPQHF; clone size: -; J gene: TRBJ1-5; V gene: TRBV7-9; D gene: -
CDR3 DNA: TGTGCCAGCCTGGTCCTAGCGGGCAACACAGATACGCAGTATTTT; CDR3 protein: CASLVLAGNTDTQYF; clone size: -; J gene: TRBJ2-3; V gene: TRBV2; D gene: TRBD2
CDR3 DNA: TGTGCCACCAGCAGAGGCGGAGGGTTTTCCCCCTACGAGCAGTACTTC; CDR3 protein: CATSRGGGFSPYEQYF; clone size: -; J gene: TRBJ2-7; V gene: TRBV15; D gene: -
CDR3 DNA: TGTGCCAGCAGTTACAGATACAATGAGCAGTTCTTC; CDR3 protein: CASSYRYNEQFF; clone size: few; J gene: TRBJ2-1; V gene: TRBV6-5; D gene: -
CDR3 DNA: TGCAGCGTCGCCTTTAGGTCAACTAATGAAAAACTGTTTTTT; CDR3 protein: CSVAFRSTNEKLFF; clone size: few; J gene: TRBJ1-4; V gene: TRBV29-1; D gene: -
CDR3 DNA: TGCGCCAGCAGCTTGGACCTCGGCGGGGGGGCCACAGATACGCAGTATTTT; CDR3 protein: CASSLDLGGGATDTQYF; clone size: -; J gene: TRBJ2-3; V gene: TRBV5-1; D gene: TRBD2
CDR3 DNA: TGTGCCAGCAACCCTCAGGGGAAGTCCAAAAACATTCAGTACTTC; CDR3 protein: CASNPQGKSKNIQYF; clone size: -; J gene: TRBJ2-4; V gene: TRBV12-3/TRBV12-4; D gene: -
CDR3 DNA: TGCACCAGCAGCTTGGATGGTAGCTCGGAGACCCAGTACTTC; CDR3 protein: CTSSLDGSSETQYF; clone size: -; J gene: TRBJ2-5; V gene: TRBV5-1; D gene: -
CDR3 DNA: TGTGCCACCAGTGGTACATTCTCTGAAGCTTTCTTT; CDR3 protein: CATSGTFSEAFF; clone size: -; J gene: TRBJ1-1; V gene: TRBV24-1; D gene: -
CDR3 DNA: TGCGCCAGCAGCAGGGAGATAAACACAGATACGCAGTATTTT; CDR3 protein: CASSREINTDTQYF; clone size: few; J gene: TRBJ2-3; V gene: TRBV5-1; D gene: -
CDR3 DNA: TGCAGTGCTTTAAGCGCGGCGGGTCAACCCCAGCATTTT; CDR3 protein: CSALSAAGQPQHF; clone size: -; J gene: TRBJ1-5; V gene: TRBV20-1; D gene: -
CDR3 DNA: TGTGCCAGCAGCCAAGATAAGCACATACTGTATGGCTACACCTTC; CDR3 protein: CASSQDKHILYGYTF; clone size: -; J gene: TRBJ1-2; V gene: TRBV3-1; D gene: -
CDR3 DNA: TGTGCCAGCAGTAACACAGGGGGCGCTGGGGCCAACGTCCTGACTTTC; CDR3 protein: CASSNTGGAGANVLTF; clone size: -; J gene: TRBJ2-6; V gene: TRBV12-3/TRBV12-4; D gene: TRBD1
CDR3 DNA: TGCAGCGTCCTTTCTCTTGGCTACACCTTC; CDR3 protein: CSVLSLGYTF; clone size: -; J gene: TRBJ1-2; V gene: TRBV29-1; D gene: -
CDR3 DNA: TGTGCCAGCTCAGATCAGGGATCTGGGACTGGGGCCAACGTCCTGACTTTC; CDR3 protein: CASSDQGSGTGANVLTF; clone size: -; J gene: TRBJ2-6; V gene: TRBV18; D gene: -
CDR3 DNA: TGTGCCAGCAGCCGCGACGTATGGGACAATGAGCAGTTCTTC; CDR3 protein: CASSRDVWDNEQFF; clone size: -; J gene: TRBJ2-1; V gene: TRBV7-3; D gene: -